The 15 T cell receptor beta chains in this list originate from one sample, sequenced in a study of cytomegalovirus exposure and HLA in healthy donors. This table comes from immunoSEQ multiplex PCR, and its TCRdb copy is limited to in-frame clones, with some not included. The sample includes roughly 200,000 clones, around 81% of them seen just once. The sequencing sample was made of PBMCs. These receptor sequences come from a woman under 30 in good health and CMV-seropositive.

The chain recombines TRBV7-8 with TRBJ1-2; D is unclear. The germline V gene encodes CDR1 SGHVS and CDR2 FQNEAQ. This CDR3 region has 16 residues. The V end was cut by 1 base, the J end by 4 bases, with 16 bases between. Here the CDR3 DNA reads TGTGCCAGCAGCTTAGACCCCCGGGTGCTACCCTATGGCTACACCTTC. This encodes CASSLDPRVLPYGYTF.

The chain is built from TRBV4-2 and TRBJ1-2; 9 bases align to TRBD1. The V and J ends lost 5 bases and 7 bases, in that order; junction bases with no gene match: 11. From germline, CDR1 is LGHNA and CDR2 YNFKEQ. The length of the CDR3 is 15 residues. The CDR3 is CASSSTGQGRGGYTF. DNA for the CDR3: TGTGCCAGCAGCTCGACCGGACAGGGGCGGGGTGGCTACACCTTC.

This clone was detected only once. The chain uses TRBV19 and TRBJ1-2; D might be TRBD1 (5 bases). The CDR3 extends over 12 amino acids. Trimming took 7 bases from V and 5 from J, leaving 11 bases between them. Germline V gene lookup returns CDR1 LNHDA and CDR2 SQIVND (reference sequence). CDR3 sequence: CASTPGAYGYTF. CDR3 DNA sequence: TGTGCCAGTACCCCTGGGGCTTATGGCTACACCTTC.

The rearrangement joins TRBV11-2 to TRBJ2-2; 9 nucleotides agree with TRBD1. Germline-derived CDR1 and CDR2 are SGHAT and FQNNGV. CDR3 length: 15 amino acids. V shed 5 bases and J 7 bases; nucleotides not matched to a gene: 8. The CDR3 nucleotides read TGTGCCAGCAGCCTGCGACAGGGGGAGTACGGGGAGCTGTTTTTT. This gives the protein CASSLRQGEYGELFF.

The J gene is TRBJ1-6, the V gene TRBV11-2, with TRBD1 matching over 8 bases. Germline CDR1 reads SGHAT; CDR2 reads FQNNGV. The ends lost 7 bases at V and 8 bases at J; junction bases unmatched: 13. The CDR3 spans 16 residues. This CDR3 reads CASTPVQGARDSPLHF. DNA for the CDR3: TGTGCCAGCACCCCCGTCCAGGGGGCGCGGGATTCACCCCTCCACTTT.

The chain uses TRBV27 and TRBJ2-1; D is perhaps TRBD2 (5 bases). Trimming removed 5 bases from V and 5 bases from J, with 13 bases in between. CDR1 MNHEY and CDR2 SMNVEV come from the germline V gene (reference sequence). The CDR3 is made up of 14 amino acids. CDR3 region: CASSRRFSDNEQFF. The CDR3 nucleotides read TGTGCCAGCAGTCGGAGGTTCTCGGACAATGAGCAGTTCTTC.

The chain joins TRBV10-3 to TRBJ1-6; no firm D call. The CDR3 loop spans 17 amino acids. Germline V gene data show CDR1 as ENHRY and CDR2 as SYGVKD. V lost 3 bases, J lost 4 bases, and 16 bases lay in between. For the CDR3, the DNA is TGTGCCATCAGTGAAGCCTTCCAGGATGTATATAATTCACCCCTCCACTTT. It is translated as CAISEAFQDVYNSPLHF.

The chain is built from TRBV2 and TRBJ2-7; the D gene is possibly TRBD2 (6 bases). This CDR3 region has 14 residues. Germline CDR1 reads SNHLY; CDR2 reads FYNNEI. With 7 bases removed from V and 2 bases from J, the gap between germline ends came to 15 bases. CDR3 protein: CASTPGLTTYEQYF. The CDR3 DNA follows: TGTGCCAGCACCCCGGGACTTACGACCTACGAGCAGTACTTC.

The chain uses TRBV15 and TRBJ2-7; TRBD2 matches 7 bases. V shed 1 base, J shed 5 bases, and the junction held 8 bases outside the gene matches. The CDR3 has 15 amino acids. Germline V gives CDR1 LNHNV, CDR2 YYDKDF (reference sequence). The CDR3 bases are TGTGCCACCAGCAGAGGGCCAGCGGGGTTAAACGAGCAGTACTTC. It yields the protein CATSRGPAGLNEQYF. Drawing the rest from reference TRBV15 and TRBJ2-7, the complete variable domain is DAMVIQNPRYQVTQFGKPVTLSCSQTLNHNVMYWYQQKSSQAPKLLFHYYDKDFNNEADTPDNFQSRRPNTSFCFLDIRSPGLGDTAMYLCATSRGPAGLNEQYFGPGTRLTVT.

V is TRBV7-6 and J is TRBJ2-3, with D tentatively TRBD2 (7 bases). CDR1 is SGHVS, CDR2 FNYEAQ, per germline. V was cut by 5 bases and J by 3 bases, with 18 bases left in between. This CDR3 has 16 residues. The CDR3 bases are TGTGCCAGCAGCCCCCGGGGGGCGGTCATGACAGATACGCAGTATTTT. It codes for CASSPRGAVMTDTQYF. Full variable domain (rest looked up from reference TRBV7-6 and TRBJ2-3): GAGVSQSPRYKVTKRGQDVALRCDPISGHVSLYWYRQALGQGPEFLTYFNYEAQQDKSGLPNDRFSAERPEGSISTLTIQRTEQRDSAMYRCASSPRGAVMTDTQYFGPGTRLTVL.

The gene calls are TRBV6-6 and TRBJ2-7, with D perhaps matching TRBD1 (6 bases). V dropped 2 bases and J dropped 2 bases, with 10 bases sitting between them. Germline lookup yields CDR1 MNHNY and CDR2 SVGAGI (reference sequence). The CDR3 contains 14 residues. The CDR3 spells CASSYMTGTYEQYF. In DNA, the CDR3 is TGTGCCAGCAGTTACATGACAGGAACCTACGAGCAGTACTTC.

The chain couples TRBV27 to TRBJ2-7, with D tentatively TRBD1 (6 bases). Germline CDR1 is MNHEY and CDR2 is SMNVEV (reference sequence). The CDR3 is 13 amino acids. Trimming took off 6 bases at V and 7 bases at J, with 16 bases between the two ends. CDR3 DNA sequence: TGTGCCAGCAGGGGACACGTGGGGGAGGAGCAGTACTTC. Its translation: CASRGHVGEEQYF.

A few counts support this clone. The genes are TRBV18 and TRBJ1-5, with 9 nucleotides matching TRBD1. The CDR3 is made up of 16 amino acids. Germline CDR1 KGHSH, CDR2 LQKENI. Trimming at V came to 6 bases and at J to 5 bases, leaving 11 bases not matched to a gene. For the CDR3, the DNA is TGTGCCAGCTCGCCCGGGACAGGGATTAACTATCAGCCCCAGCATTTT. Translated, it gives CASSPGTGINYQPQHF.

CDR3 in DNA: TGTGCCAGCACCCCGACAGGGATAAAAGAGACCCAGTACTTC. Translation gives CASTPTGIKETQYF. J is TRBJ2-5 and V is TRBV7-6; the match to TRBD1 covers 7 bases. CDR3 size: 14 residues. V lost 7 bases to trimming and J lost 3 bases; unmatched junction nucleotides: 8. Germline lookup yields CDR1 SGHVS and CDR2 FNYEAQ.

The rearrangement links TRBV7-2 to TRBJ1-2; D remains ambiguous. The CDR3 loop spans 16 amino acids. Germline loops: CDR1 SGHTA, CDR2 FQGNSA. Trimming removed 4 bases from V and 7 bases from J, with 22 bases in between. The CDR3 nucleotides read TGTGCCAGCAGCTCTATGCCGGGTCTTGTTTCGGGTGGCTACACCTTC. Protein product: CASSSMPGLVSGGYTF.